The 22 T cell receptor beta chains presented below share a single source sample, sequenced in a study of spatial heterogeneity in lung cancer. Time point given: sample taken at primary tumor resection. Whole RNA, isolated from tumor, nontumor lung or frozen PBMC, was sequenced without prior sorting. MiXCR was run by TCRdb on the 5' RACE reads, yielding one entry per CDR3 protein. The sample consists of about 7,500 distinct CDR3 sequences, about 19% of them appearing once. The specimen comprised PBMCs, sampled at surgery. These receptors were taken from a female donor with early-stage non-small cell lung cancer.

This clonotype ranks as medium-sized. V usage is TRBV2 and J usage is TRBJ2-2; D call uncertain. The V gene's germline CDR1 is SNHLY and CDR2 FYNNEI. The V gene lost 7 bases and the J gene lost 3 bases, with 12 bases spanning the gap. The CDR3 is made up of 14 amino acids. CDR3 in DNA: TGTGCCAGCAAACCCGACCTGGACACCGGGGAGCTGTTTTTT. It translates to CASKPDLDTGELFF.

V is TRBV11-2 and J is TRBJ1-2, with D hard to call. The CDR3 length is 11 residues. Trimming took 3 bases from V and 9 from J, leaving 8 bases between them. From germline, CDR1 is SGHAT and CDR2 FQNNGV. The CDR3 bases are TGTGCCAGCAGCTTGGGGAGTAGCTACACCTTC. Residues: CASSLGSSYTF.

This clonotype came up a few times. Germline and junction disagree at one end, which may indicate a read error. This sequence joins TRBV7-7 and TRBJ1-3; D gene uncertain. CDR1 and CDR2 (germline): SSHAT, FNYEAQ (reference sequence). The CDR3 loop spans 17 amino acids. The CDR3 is CASSLEGSQWPGNTIYF. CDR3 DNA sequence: TGTGCTAGCAGCTTAGAAGGGTCACAATGGCCTGGAAACACCATATATTTT.

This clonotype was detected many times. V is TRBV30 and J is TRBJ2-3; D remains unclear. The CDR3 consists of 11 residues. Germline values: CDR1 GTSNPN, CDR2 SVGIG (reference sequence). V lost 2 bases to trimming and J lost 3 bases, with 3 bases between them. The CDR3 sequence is CAWSPTDTQYF. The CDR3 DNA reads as TGTGCCTGGAGTCCTACAGATACGCAGTATTTT.

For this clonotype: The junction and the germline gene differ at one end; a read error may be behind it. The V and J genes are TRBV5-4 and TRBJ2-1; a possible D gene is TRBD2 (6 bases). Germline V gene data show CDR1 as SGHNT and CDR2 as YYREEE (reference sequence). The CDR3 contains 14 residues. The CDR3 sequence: CASSLGLSVNEQFF. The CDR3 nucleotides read TGTGCCAGCAGTTTGGGACTTTCCGTGAATGAGCAGTTCTTC.

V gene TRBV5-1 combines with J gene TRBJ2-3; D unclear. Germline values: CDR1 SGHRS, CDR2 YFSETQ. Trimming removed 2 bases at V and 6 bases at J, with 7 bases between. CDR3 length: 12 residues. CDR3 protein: CASSFGEDTQYF. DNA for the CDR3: TGCGCCAGCAGCTTTGGAGAGGATACGCAGTATTTT.

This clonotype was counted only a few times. The CDR3: CSVVLSQGDGYTF. The CDR3 DNA sequence: TGCAGCGTTGTCTTGAGCCAGGGGGACGGCTACACCTTC. The chain has TRBV29-1 and TRBJ1-2; 7 bases are a match to TRBD1. The CDR3 runs 13 residues. The V gene end was trimmed by 4 bases and the J gene end by 8 bases; junction bases not matched to a gene: 10. The germline V gene has CDR1 SQVTM and CDR2 ANQGSEA. The variable domain in full, with the rest retrieved from reference TRBV29-1 and TRBJ1-2, is SAVISQKPSRDICQRGTSLTIQCQVDSQVTMMFWYRQQPGQSLTLIATANQGSEATYESGFVIDKFPISRPNLTFSTLTVSNMSPEDSSIYLCSVVLSQGDGYTFGSGTRLTVV.

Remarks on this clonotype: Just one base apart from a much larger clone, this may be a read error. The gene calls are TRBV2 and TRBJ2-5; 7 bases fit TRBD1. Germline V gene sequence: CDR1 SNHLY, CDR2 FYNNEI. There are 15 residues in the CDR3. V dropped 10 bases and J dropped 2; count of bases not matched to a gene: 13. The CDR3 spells CANRPLTGAQETQYF. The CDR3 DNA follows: TGTGCCAACAGACCCTTAACAGGGGCACAAGAGACCCAGTACTTC.

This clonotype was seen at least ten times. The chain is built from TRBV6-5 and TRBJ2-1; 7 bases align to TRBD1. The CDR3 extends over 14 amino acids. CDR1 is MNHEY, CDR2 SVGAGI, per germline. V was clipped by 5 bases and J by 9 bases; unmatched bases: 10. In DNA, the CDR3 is TGTGCCAGCAGTAGGGCCGGGACAGTGAGTGAGCAGTTCTTC. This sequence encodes CASSRAGTVSEQFF.

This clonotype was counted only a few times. The CDR3 DNA sequence: TGTGCCAGCAGTTTGGGCAACGAGCAGTTCTTC. This encodes CASSLGNEQFF. The rearrangement joins TRBV12-3 or TRBV12-4 to TRBJ2-1; no firm D call. The CDR3 length is 11 residues. Trimming pared 3 bases from V and 10 bases from J, leaving 7 bases between.

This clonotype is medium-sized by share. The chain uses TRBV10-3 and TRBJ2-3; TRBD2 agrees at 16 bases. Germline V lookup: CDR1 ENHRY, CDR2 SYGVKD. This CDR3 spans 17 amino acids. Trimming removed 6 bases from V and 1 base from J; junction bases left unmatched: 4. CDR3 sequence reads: CAIRGTSGRARTDTQYF. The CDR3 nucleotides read TGTGCCATCAGGGGGACTAGCGGGAGGGCTCGCACAGATACGCAGTATTTT.

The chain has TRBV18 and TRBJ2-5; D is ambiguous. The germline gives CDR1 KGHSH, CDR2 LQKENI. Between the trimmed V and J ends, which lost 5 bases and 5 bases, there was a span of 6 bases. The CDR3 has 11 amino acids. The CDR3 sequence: CASSARETQYF. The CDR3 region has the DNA TGTGCCAGCTCAGCACGGGAGACCCAGTACTTC.

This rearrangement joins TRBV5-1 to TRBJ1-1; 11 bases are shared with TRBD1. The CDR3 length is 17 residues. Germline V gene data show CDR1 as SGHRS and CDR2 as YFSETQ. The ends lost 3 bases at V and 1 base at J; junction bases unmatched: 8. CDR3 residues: CASSSEDRGRRNTEAFF. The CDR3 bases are TGCGCCAGCAGCTCCGAGGACAGGGGGCGAAGGAACACTGAAGCTTTCTTT.

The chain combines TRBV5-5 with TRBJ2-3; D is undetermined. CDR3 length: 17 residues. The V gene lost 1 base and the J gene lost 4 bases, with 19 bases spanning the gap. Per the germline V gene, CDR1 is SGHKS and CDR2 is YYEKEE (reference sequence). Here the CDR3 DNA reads TGTGCCAGCAGCTTGTTTAACTCAGTCTTCCGTCCAGATACGCAGTATTTT. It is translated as CASSLFNSVFRPDTQYF.

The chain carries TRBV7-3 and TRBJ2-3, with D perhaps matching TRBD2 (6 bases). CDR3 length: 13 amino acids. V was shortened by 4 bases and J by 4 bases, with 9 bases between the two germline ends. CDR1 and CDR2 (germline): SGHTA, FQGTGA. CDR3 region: CASSSIAADTQYF. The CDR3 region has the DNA TGTGCCAGCAGCTCCATAGCGGCAGATACGCAGTATTTT.

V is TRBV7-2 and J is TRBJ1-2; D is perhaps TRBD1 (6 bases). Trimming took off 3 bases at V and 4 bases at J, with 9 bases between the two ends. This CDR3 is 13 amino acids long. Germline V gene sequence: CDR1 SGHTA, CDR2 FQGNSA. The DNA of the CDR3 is TGTGCCAGCAGCTTCGGGGGCGGCTATGGCTACACCTTC. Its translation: CASSFGGGYGYTF.

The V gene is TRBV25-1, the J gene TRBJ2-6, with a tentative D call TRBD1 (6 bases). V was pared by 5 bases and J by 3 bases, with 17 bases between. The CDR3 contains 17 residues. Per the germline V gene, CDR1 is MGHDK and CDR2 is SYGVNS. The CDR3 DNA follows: TGTGCCAGCAGTTCTCTACAGGGTCCGGATGGGGCCAACGTCCTGACTTTC. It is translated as CASSSLQGPDGANVLTF.

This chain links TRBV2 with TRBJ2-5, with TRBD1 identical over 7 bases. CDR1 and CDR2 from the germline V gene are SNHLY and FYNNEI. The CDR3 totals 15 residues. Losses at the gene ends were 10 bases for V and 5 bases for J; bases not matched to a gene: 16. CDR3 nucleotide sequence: TGTGCCAACCTGGCCCATAGGGGGCTGGGGGAGACCCAGTACTTC. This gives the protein CANLAHRGLGETQYF.

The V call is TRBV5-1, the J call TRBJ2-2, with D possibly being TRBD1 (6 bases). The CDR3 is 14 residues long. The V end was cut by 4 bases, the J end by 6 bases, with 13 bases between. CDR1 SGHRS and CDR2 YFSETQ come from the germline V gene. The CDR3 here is CASSPLGQPGELFF. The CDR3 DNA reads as TGCGCCAGCAGCCCCCTAGGACAGCCCGGGGAGCTGTTTTTT.

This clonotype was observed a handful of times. In DNA, the CDR3 is TGTGCCAGCAGACCTGACAGGGGGAATCAGCCCCAGCATTTT. Translation gives CASRPDRGNQPQHF. This sequence joins TRBV28 and TRBJ1-5; TRBD1 matches at 9 bases. The trim removed 6 bases at V and 4 bases at J, leaving 4 bases unmatched. The CDR3 loop spans 14 amino acids. The germline V gene encodes CDR1 MDHEN and CDR2 SYDVKM.

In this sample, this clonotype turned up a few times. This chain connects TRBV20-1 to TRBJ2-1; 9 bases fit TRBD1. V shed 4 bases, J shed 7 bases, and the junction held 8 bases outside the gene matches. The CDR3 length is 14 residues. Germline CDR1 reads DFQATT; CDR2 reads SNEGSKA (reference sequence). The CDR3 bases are TGCAGTGCTACCGGGACAGGGAGGGGAAATGAGCAGTTCTTC. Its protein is CSATGTGRGNEQFF.

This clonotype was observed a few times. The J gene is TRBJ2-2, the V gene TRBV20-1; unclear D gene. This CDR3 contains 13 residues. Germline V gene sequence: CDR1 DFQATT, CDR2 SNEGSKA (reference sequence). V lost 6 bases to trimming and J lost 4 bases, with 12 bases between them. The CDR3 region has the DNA TGCAGTGCCTTGCAGGAGTTCACCGGGGAGCTGTTTTTT. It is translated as CSALQEFTGELFF.